Shown below are 8 T cell receptor beta chains from a single sample sequenced in a study of shared T cell receptors in the human thymus. Using immunoSEQ multiplex PCR, the repertoire was profiled, and TCRdb retains in-frame clones only, with some absent. Seen here are 600,000 to 900,000 clones, 80% to 90% observed once, and the top ten hold around 0.0099%. These data were also filed under a second study, of human thymus T cells.

The sequenced sample was thymocytes. The receptors were gathered from a girl less than two years old with a congenital heart defect.

The chain is built from TRBV4-2 and TRBJ1-5, with 7 bases aligning to TRBD1. The germline V gene has CDR1 LGHNA and CDR2 YNFKEQ. J gave up 1 base and V 0 bases, and 6 bases lay outside the gene matches. CDR3 length: 17 residues. This CDR3 is CASSQDDRDSSNQPQHF. The CDR3 DNA sequence: TGTGCCAGCAGCCAAGACGACCGGGACAGCAGCAATCAGCCCCAGCATTTT.

This clone was seen a handful of times. The rearrangement uses TRBV4-3 and TRBJ1-2; D gene unclear. Germline CDR1 reads LGHNA; CDR2 reads YSLEER. Trimming cost V 1 base and J 6 bases, with 18 bases left between them. The CDR3 is 16 amino acids. CDR3 nucleotide sequence: TGCGCCAGCAGCCAAGGCGAAAAGCCCCTGAAGAATGGCTACACCTTC. Translation: CASSQGEKPLKNGYTF.

This clone was counted a single time. The rearrangement links TRBV18 to TRBJ2-2, with D perhaps matching TRBD2 (6 bases). Looked up from germline, CDR1 is KGHSH and CDR2 is LQKENI. Trimming took 2 bases from V and 4 from J, leaving 23 bases between them. This CDR3 is 19 amino acids long. CDR3 residues: CASSPSERWEWRVTGELFF. The CDR3 coding sequence is TGTGCCAGCTCACCATCTGAACGGTGGGAATGGAGGGTCACCGGGGAGCTGTTTTTT.

The table lists this clone with a few counts. The genes are TRBV5-1 and TRBJ2-7, with D possibly being TRBD2 (7 bases). The germline V gene encodes CDR1 SGHRS and CDR2 YFSETQ. V shed 3 bases and J shed 3 bases, with 19 bases lying between them. CDR3 length: 16 amino acids. The CDR3 DNA reads TGCGCCAGCAGCTCCTATTCCTACAGGGAGGGCTACGAGCAGTACTTC. It encodes CASSSYSYREGYEQYF.

CDR3 bases: TGTGCCAGCTCTCGGCTTGGAGGTATCACTGAAGCTTTCTTT. As protein: CASSRLGGITEAFF. The chain joins TRBV18 to TRBJ1-1; D unclear. Between the trimmed V and J ends, which lost 6 bases and 4 bases, there was a span of 15 bases. In germline, CDR1 is KGHSH, CDR2 LQKENI. The CDR3 sequence is 14 residues long.

The chain is built from TRBV21-1 and TRBJ2-1; the tabulated D call, TRBD2, remains unverified against the DNA. TRBV21-1 is a listed pseudogene. This CDR3 spans 18 amino acids. The CDR3 DNA is TGTGCCAGCAGGGCCCCAGAGGGAGCTAGCGGATTCTACAATGAGCAGTTCTTC. It codes for CASRAPEGASGFYNEQFF.

This chain uses TRBV6-1 with TRBJ2-3; 10 positions agree with TRBD2. The CDR3 extends over 13 amino acids. J was trimmed by 3 bases and V by 7 bases; bases with no gene match: 1. CDR1 and CDR2 (germline): MNHNS, SASEGT. The chain's CDR3 is CASILAGTDTQYF. The CDR3 bases are TGTGCCAGCATACTAGCGGGGACAGATACGCAGTATTTT.

The gene calls are TRBV12-5 and TRBJ2-1; 7 nucleotides match TRBD1. Germline loops: CDR1 LGHNT, CDR2 FRNRAP. Trimming removed 1 base from V and 0 bases from J; junction bases left unmatched: 9. The CDR3 consists of 18 residues. The CDR3 region is CASGLATGALSSYNEQFF. CDR3 bases: TGTGCTAGTGGTTTGGCCACAGGGGCTCTGAGCTCCTACAATGAGCAGTTCTTC.